The 7 T cell receptor beta chains below were found in one sample sequenced in a study of CD8 T cells in Susac syndrome. Reverse transcription of about 0.45 to 1 ug RNA was performed with random hexamers. Each CDR3 protein is one row after TCRdb ran MiXCR on the immunoSEQ multiplex PCR reads. The data hold over 350,000 distinct CDR3 sequences, with approximately 85% observed a single time. Sequenced: CD8+ T cells from PBMCs. Receptors were obtained from a human donor with multiple sclerosis.

The genes are TRBV12-5 and TRBJ1-1; the D is unclear. Trimming removed 7 bases from V and 7 bases from J, with 10 bases in between. The V gene's germline CDR1 is LGHNT and CDR2 FRNRAP. This CDR3 has 11 amino acids. CDR3 in DNA: TGTGCTAGTGTCCCGGGCGGTGAAGCTTTCTTT. Translated, it gives CASVPGGEAFF. Combining the CDR3 with reference TRBV12-5 and TRBJ1-1 gives the whole variable domain DARVTQTPRHKVTEMGQEVTMRCQPILGHNTVFWYRQTMMQGLELLAYFRNRAPLDDSGMPKDRFSAEMPDATLATLKIQPSEPRDSAVYFCASVPGGEAFFGQGTRLTVV.

The V and J genes are TRBV4-1 and TRBJ2-1; D gene unclear. The CDR3 is 15 amino acids. Germline CDR1 MGHRA, CDR2 YSYEKL. Trimming cost V 2 bases and J 8 bases, with 16 bases left between them. The CDR3 spells CASSQISALGDEQFF. As DNA, the CDR3 is TGCGCCAGCAGCCAAATTAGTGCGCTTGGCGATGAGCAGTTCTTC.

The chain employs TRBV30 and TRBJ1-6; 9 bases are shared with TRBD1. J lost 5 bases, V lost 1 base, and 3 bases had no gene match. Germline CDR1 reads GTSNPN; CDR2 reads SVGIG (reference sequence). There are 15 residues in the CDR3. DNA for the CDR3: TGTGCCTGGAGTGATAGGACAGGGGATAATTCACCCCTCCACTTT. Translated: CAWSDRTGDNSPLHF. The full variable domain, its missing parts supplied by reference TRBV30 and TRBJ1-6, is SQTIHQWPATLVQPVGSPLSLECTVEGTSNPNLYWYRQAAGRGLQLLFYSVGIGQISSEVPQNLSASRPQDRQFILSSKKLLLSDSGFYLCAWSDRTGDNSPLHFGNGTRLTVT.

This chain uses TRBV10-2 with TRBJ1-5; no definite D call. The length of the CDR3 is 13 residues. V was trimmed by 8 bases and J by 5 bases, leaving 13 bases between them. Germline V gives CDR1 WSHSY, CDR2 SAAADI. In DNA form, the CDR3 reads TGCGCCAGCGCTTCCAACGGTGATCAGCCCCAGCATTTT. Translation gives CASASNGDQPQHF.

The CDR3 nucleotides are TGTGCCAGCAGTTACTCGGGGCAGGTCCATGGCTACACCTTC. Residues: CASSYSGQVHGYTF. This chain uses TRBV6-2 or TRBV6-3 with TRBJ1-2, with D tentatively TRBD1 (5 bases). The ends were cut back, 0 bases at V and 6 bases at J, with 11 bases in the middle. CDR3 length: 14 amino acids. Germline V gene data show CDR1 as MNHEY and CDR2 as SVGEGT.

The gene calls are TRBV30 and TRBJ2-1, with D unresolved. This CDR3 is 12 amino acids long. V lost 2 bases, J lost 7 bases, and 9 bases lay in between. Germline values: CDR1 GTSNPN, CDR2 SVGIG (reference sequence). This CDR3 is CAWSSLGNEQFF. CDR3 DNA sequence: TGTGCCTGGAGTTCCCTCGGGAATGAGCAGTTCTTC.

This sequence joins TRBV5-4 and TRBJ2-1, with a weak D call TRBD1 (5 bases). The CDR3 length is 15 residues. Trimming shortened V by 1 base and J by 7 bases, and 15 bases separated the two germline ends. CDR1 SGHNT and CDR2 YYREEE come from the germline V gene (reference sequence). CDR3 DNA: TGTGCCAGCAGCTTGTTAGGGGCGCTGGATAATGAGCAGTTCTTC. This sequence encodes CASSLLGALDNEQFF.